The entry below describes one TCR beta chain. Antigen unknown. The sample is drawn from a study of cytomegalovirus exposure and HLA in healthy donors. Study-wide background: HLA-typed donors were the source of approximately 86 million unique TCRs held in an early data release.

Overall study findings and caveats: Analysis performed later found more than 15,000 TCR beta sequences associated with HLA alleles at 0.05 false discovery rate. Confirmation was obtained in vitro that a few CMV-associated chains are specific for CMV antigens. One variant, a missense change in DCLRE1C, was linked in a later analysis to TCR beta V- and J-gene trimming.

The CDR3 runs to 15 residues. J lost 4 bases, V lost 5 bases, and 4 bases had no gene match. Germline CDR1 reads MNHEY; CDR2 reads SVGAGI. The PCR used 60 Vbeta and 13 Jbeta primers. TCRdb keeps only in-frame clones here, not all; method: immunoSEQ multiplex PCR. The sample has over 95,000 clones, about 74% seen once. The rearrangement links TRBV6-5 to TRBJ1-6; 8 nucleotides match TRBD1. The TCR sequence derives from a female donor in good health and CMV-seronegative. The sequencing input was PBMCs. In DNA, the CDR3 is TGTGCCAGCAGTCGGACAGGGAGGTATAATTCACCCCTCCACTTT. Amino acid sequence: CASSRTGRYNSPLHF.